This T cell receptor (beta chain) was sequenced during a study of identical twins. Study results and caveats: Compared with unrelated sharing, twin-shared out-of-frame alpha sequences had more low-probability sequences.

To note about this clonotype: Its antigen remains unidentified.

TCRdb passed the 5' RACE reads through MiXCR, listing each CDR3 protein once. Of 600,000 to 700,000 distinct CDR3 sequences in the sample, around 21% are singletons; the top ten hold approximately 4.5%. In germline, CDR1 is MNHEY, CDR2 SMNVEV (reference sequence). J lost 9 bases, V lost 5 bases, and 15 bases had no gene match. The CDR3 sequence is 16 residues long. The sample was also reused in another study, on T cells expressing NK-cell markers. That paper notes: Just one sequenced donor of eight was HCMV-seronegative, while seven were seropositive. For several donors, these clonotypes were likewise the leading ones in the CD3+CD56-NKG2C+ fraction.

This chain joins TRBV27 and TRBJ2-1; TRBD2 matches at 8 bases. The sequenced material came from PBMCs. The receptor was derived from a woman aged 18-29 years in good health. The CDR3 reads CASSALGLRGEGEQFF. DNA for the CDR3: TGTGCCAGCAGTGCCCTGGGGTTGCGGGGGGAAGGTGAGCAGTTCTTC.